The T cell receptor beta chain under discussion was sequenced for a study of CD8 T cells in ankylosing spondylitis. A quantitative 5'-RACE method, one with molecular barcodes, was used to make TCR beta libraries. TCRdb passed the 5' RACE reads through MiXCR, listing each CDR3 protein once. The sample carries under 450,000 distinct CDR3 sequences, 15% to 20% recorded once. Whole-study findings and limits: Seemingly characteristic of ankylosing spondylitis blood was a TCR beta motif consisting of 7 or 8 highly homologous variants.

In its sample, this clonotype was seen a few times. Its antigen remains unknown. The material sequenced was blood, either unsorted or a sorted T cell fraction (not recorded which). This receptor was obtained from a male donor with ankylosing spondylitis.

The CDR3, as DNA: TGTGCCAGCAAGGGACAGGGGGCGACGAATTCACCCCTCCACTTT. This encodes CASKGQGATNSPLHF. The chain recombines TRBV12-3 or TRBV12-4 with TRBJ1-6; 12 nucleotides agree with TRBD1. With 7 bases clipped from V and 7 bases from J, the junction kept 5 bases outside the gene matches. This CDR3 region has 15 residues.